These 2 T cell receptor beta chains came from one sample sequenced in a study of shared clonotypes between healthy human individuals. Profiled with immunoSEQ multiplex PCR; TCRdb holds only in-frame clones, not every one. This sample yields approximately 1.5 million clones, of which approximately 98% are seen a single time; approximately 0.45% belongs to the top ten. Sequencing used naive CD4+ T cells sorted from blood. Noted subset: CD45RA+ positively selected. The receptor set was obtained from a man aged 25 to 40 in good health.

The chain has TRBV11-2 and TRBJ1-1; D unresolved. This CDR3 region has 14 residues. CDR1 is SGHAT and CDR2 is FQNNGV in the germline V gene. Trimming cost V 2 bases and J 6 bases, with 13 bases left between them. CDR3 coding DNA: TGTGCCAGCAGCTTACCCACAAAGATTTCTGAAGCTTTCTTT. Its translation: CASSLPTKISEAFF.

The rearrangement uses TRBV6-5 and TRBJ1-2, with D maybe TRBD1 (5 bases). The CDR3 has 16 amino acids. Germline CDR1 MNHEY, CDR2 SVGAGI. Trimming pared 0 bases from V and 4 bases from J, leaving 15 bases between. CDR3 residues: CASSYSPKHGAYGYTF. The CDR3 nucleotides read TGTGCCAGCAGTTACTCGCCTAAACATGGGGCCTATGGCTACACCTTC.